One and the same sample provided the 16 T cell receptor beta chains below, sequenced in a study of blood T cell repertoires in COVID-19. TCRdb's table, derived via immunoSEQ multiplex PCR, lists solely in-frame clones and lacks some. The sample carries roughly 140,000 clones, 80% to 90% recorded once. The sample was peripheral blood. The receptor set was obtained from a woman of 80 years or more with acute or convalescent COVID-19.

CDR3 sequence: CASTWGGGAIKGYTF. DNA of the CDR3: TGTGCCAGCACCTGGGGTGGGGGCGCGATAAAAGGCTACACCTTC. The chain has TRBV28 and TRBJ1-2; the D gene is possibly TRBD1 (6 bases). This CDR3 spans 15 amino acids. CDR1 and CDR2 (germline): MDHEN, SYDVKM. Between the trimmed V and J ends, which lost 7 bases and 8 bases, there was a span of 23 bases.

This clone has more than one count but fewer than ten. The genes are TRBV6-5 and TRBJ2-2, with TRBD1 identical over 7 bases. The junction had 9 bases not matched to a gene; V was cut back by 5 bases and J by 6 bases. Per the germline V gene, CDR1 is MNHEY and CDR2 is SVGAGI. The CDR3 runs 15 residues. CDR3 sequence reads: CASSHLRGSAGELFF. The DNA for the CDR3 is TGTGCCAGCAGTCACCTCAGGGGGTCGGCCGGGGAGCTGTTTTTT.

The chain links TRBV6-5 to TRBJ2-3; D not certain. CDR1 and CDR2 (germline): MNHEY, SVGAGI. CDR3 length: 16 amino acids. Trimming removed 2 bases at V and 1 base at J, with 13 bases between. The CDR3 spells CASSYTGSPGTDTQYF. The CDR3 coding sequence is TGTGCCAGCAGTTACACCGGGTCTCCTGGCACAGATACGCAGTATTTT.

The V gene is TRBV19, the J gene TRBJ2-5; D may be TRBD1 (5 bases). CDR1 and CDR2 from the germline V gene are LNHDA and SQIVND (reference sequence). Deletions cut 3 bases from V and 2 bases from J, with 7 bases between. The CDR3 runs 13 residues. The CDR3 spells CASSIRQQETQYF. In nucleotides, the CDR3 is TGTGCCAGTAGTATCCGACAGCAAGAGACCCAGTACTTC.

V and J are TRBV2 and TRBJ2-3, with 10 bases aligning to TRBD1. With V trimmed by 1 base and J by 3 bases, 4 bases remained unmatched. CDR3 length: 16 amino acids. In germline, CDR1 is SNHLY, CDR2 FYNNEI. CDR3 sequence (DNA): TGTGCCAGCAGTGAAGGGGGACAGGGGAGTACAGATACGCAGTATTTT. Protein product: CASSEGGQGSTDTQYF.

The rearrangement uses TRBV29-1 and TRBJ1-1, with D unresolved. Germline loops: CDR1 SQVTM, CDR2 ANQGSEA. V shed 1 base and J shed 4 bases, with 4 bases lying between them. The CDR3 contains 11 residues. Written as DNA, the CDR3 is TGCAGCGTTGAAGCCTCCACTGAAGCTTTCTTT. Encoded protein: CSVEASTEAFF.

This clone was counted only a few times. The CDR3 nucleotides are TGTGCCAGCAGAGGACAGGGGAAACGTGGCTACACCTTC. The encoded protein is CASRGQGKRGYTF. The chain is built from TRBV6-5 and TRBJ1-2; 9 nucleotides agree with TRBD1. Losses at the gene ends were 6 bases for V and 7 bases for J; bases not matched to a gene: 6. CDR1 MNHEY and CDR2 SVGAGI come from the germline V gene. The CDR3 totals 13 residues.

As regards this clone: The junction does not match germline at one end; this may be a read error. The rearrangement joins TRBV7-7 to TRBJ1-5; D gene unclear. Germline V gives CDR1 SSHAT, CDR2 FNYEAQ (reference sequence). The CDR3 has 15 amino acids. In nucleotides, the CDR3 is TGTGCTAGCAGCTCCCCTCTTGGTAGAAATCAGCCCCAGCATTTT. This sequence encodes CASSSPLGRNQPQHF.

Worth noting for this clone: This specimen includes other DNA sequences encoding the same CDR3. In DNA form, the CDR3 reads TGTGCCAGCCGGGGGGCCTCCACAGATACGCAGTATTTT. Residues: CASRGASTDTQYF. This chain uses TRBV3-1 (or the pseudogene TRBV3-2) with TRBJ2-3, with D possibly TRBD2 on 7 matching bases. Trimming took off 8 bases at V and 2 bases at J, with 11 bases between the two ends. Looked up from germline, CDR1 is LGHDT and CDR2 is YNNKEL (reference sequence). CDR3 size: 13 residues.

This sequence joins TRBV2 and TRBJ1-5; D gene unclear. From germline, CDR1 is SNHLY and CDR2 FYNNEI. The CDR3 is 13 amino acids. V lost 6 bases and J 7 bases, leaving 13 bases between the germline ends. CDR3 protein: CASSPVGIQPQHF. The CDR3 DNA sequence: TGTGCCAGCAGCCCGGTCGGGATCCAGCCCCAGCATTTT.

V is TRBV18 and J is TRBJ2-5; 9 bases match TRBD1. This CDR3 has 15 amino acids. Per the germline V gene, CDR1 is KGHSH and CDR2 is LQKENI. J gave up 4 bases and V 3 bases, and 6 bases lay outside the gene matches. Here the CDR3 DNA reads TGTGCCAGCTCACCGCAGACAGGGGGTTTAGAGACCCAGTACTTC. It specifies CASSPQTGGLETQYF.

CDR3 amino acids: CASSPTGGAGNTEAFF. DNA of the CDR3: TGTGCCAGCAGCCCGACAGGGGGCGCGGGGAACACTGAAGCTTTCTTT. The chain couples TRBV9 to TRBJ1-1, with 10 bases aligning to TRBD1. Germline V gives CDR1 SGDLS, CDR2 YYNGEE. The CDR3 has 16 amino acids. The V segment lost 4 bases and the J segment 1 base; nucleotides outside the gene matches: 7. Together with reference TRBV9 and TRBJ1-1, the CDR3 gives the full variable domain: DSGVTQTPKHLITATGQRVTLRCSPRSGDLSVYWYQQSLDQGLQFLIQYYNGEERAKGNILERFSAQQFPDLHSELNLSSLELGDSALYFCASSPTGGAGNTEAFFGQGTRLTVV.

J is TRBJ1-2 and V is TRBV5-5, with D possibly TRBD1 on 5 matching bases. Germline V gene lookup returns CDR1 SGHKS and CDR2 YYEKEE (reference sequence). V gave up 0 bases and J gave up 4 bases, with 16 bases separating them. The length of the CDR3 is 16 residues. In DNA, the CDR3 is TGTGCCAGCAGCTTGGCCTTGGCAGGGCAGGTCTATGGCTACACCTTC. Protein sequence: CASSLALAGQVYGYTF.

V and J are TRBV7-8 and TRBJ2-3; the match to TRBD2 covers 10 bases. Trimming took 4 bases from V and 1 from J; bases not matched to a gene: 8. From germline, CDR1 is SGHVS and CDR2 FQNEAQ. The CDR3 runs 17 residues. The CDR3 spells CASSSPLTSGGTDTQYF. In DNA, the CDR3 is TGTGCCAGCAGCTCCCCCCTAACTAGCGGGGGCACAGATACGCAGTATTTT.

V and J are TRBV9 and TRBJ1-3, with a tentative D call TRBD1 (6 bases). The CDR3 loop spans 16 amino acids. The germline gives CDR1 SGDLS, CDR2 YYNGEE. The V gene lost 0 bases and the J gene lost 0 bases, with 10 bases spanning the gap. The CDR3 here is CASSVEGQHSGNTIYF. The CDR3 DNA reads as TGTGCCAGCAGCGTAGAGGGACAACACTCTGGAAACACCATATATTTT.

J is TRBJ1-3 and V is TRBV15; possibly TRBD1 for D (5 bases). The CDR3 runs 17 residues. Per germline, CDR1 LNHNV and CDR2 YYDKDF (reference sequence). Deletions cut 0 bases from V and 2 bases from J, with 14 bases between. The CDR3, as DNA: TGTGCCACCAGCAGAGATTGGGGCCCTCTAGCTGGAAACACCATATATTTT. It yields the protein CATSRDWGPLAGNTIYF.